The rows below give T cell receptor beta chains drawn from one sample of a study of blood T cell repertoires in COVID-19. Data came from immunoSEQ multiplex PCR; TCRdb stores just in-frame clones and leaves some out. This table holds some 200,000 clones, around nine tenths found once. Sequenced input: peripheral blood. The receptors come from a man between 40 and 49 years old with active or convalescent COVID-19. The CDR3 runs from the conserved cysteine through the conserved F or W. D genes are given only for firm matches. Clone size is stated in some rows and not others, as once, few, many or a class when expanded.

cdr3_length: 16
clone_size: -
v_call: TRBV3-1/TRBV3-2
d_call: -
j_call: TRBJ2-3
cdr3_aa: CASSQVGQGMADTQYF
cdr3_nt: TGTGCCAGCAGCCAAGTCGGGCAGGGTATGGCAGATACGCAGTATTTT

cdr3_length: 15
clone_size: -
v_call: TRBV6-5
d_call: TRBD1
j_call: TRBJ1-1
cdr3_aa: CASSPQGWGNTEAFF
cdr3_nt: TGTGCCAGCAGTCCACAGGGGTGGGGAAACACTGAAGCTTTCTTT

cdr3_length: 17
clone_size: -
v_call: TRBV4-1
d_call: -
j_call: TRBJ1-3
cdr3_aa: CASSQPAGPLSGNTIYF
cdr3_nt: TGCGCCAGCAGCCAACCAGCGGGCCCACTCTCTGGAAACACCATATATTTT

cdr3_length: 12
clone_size: -
v_call: TRBV5-4
d_call: -
j_call: TRBJ2-7
cdr3_aa: CASSSTGNEQYF
cdr3_nt: TGTGCCAGCAGCTCGACAGGCAACGAGCAGTACTTC

cdr3_length: 15
clone_size: -
v_call: TRBV2
d_call: TRBD1
j_call: TRBJ2-7
cdr3_aa: CASTQGQGVPYEQYF
cdr3_nt: TGTGCCAGCACCCAAGGACAGGGAGTTCCCTACGAGCAGTACTTC

cdr3_length: 17
clone_size: -
v_call: TRBV4-2
d_call: TRBD2
j_call: TRBJ2-1
cdr3_aa: CASSRATQRGGVNEQFF
cdr3_nt: TGTGCCAGCAGCCGAGCCACCCAGCGGGGGGGCGTTAATGAGCAGTTCTTC

cdr3_length: 15
clone_size: -
v_call: TRBV7-9
d_call: TRBD1
j_call: TRBJ1-2
cdr3_aa: CASSNDRGPNYGYTF
cdr3_nt: TGTGCCAGCAGCAACGACAGGGGGCCTAACTATGGCTACACCTTC

cdr3_length: 14
clone_size: once
v_call: TRBV9
d_call: TRBD1
j_call: TRBJ1-4
cdr3_aa: CASSAFGTDEKLFF
cdr3_nt: TGTGCCAGCAGCGCCTTCGGGACAGATGAAAAACTGTTTTTT

cdr3_length: 13
clone_size: -
v_call: TRBV12-3/TRBV12-4
d_call: TRBD1
j_call: TRBJ2-7
cdr3_aa: CASSLRGPYEQYF
cdr3_nt: TGTGCCAGCAGTTTGAGGGGGCCCTACGAGCAGTACTTC

cdr3_length: 15
clone_size: once
v_call: TRBV19
d_call: -
j_call: TRBJ2-7
cdr3_aa: CASTSAWGRPYEQYF
cdr3_nt: TGTGCCAGCACGTCGGCGTGGGGGCGCCCCTACGAGCAGTACTTC

cdr3_length: 15
clone_size: -
v_call: TRBV6-2/TRBV6-3
d_call: TRBD2
j_call: TRBJ2-3
cdr3_aa: CASSYKRGGTDTQYF
cdr3_nt: TGTGCCAGCAGTTACAAGCGGGGGGGAACAGATACGCAGTATTTT

cdr3_length: 15
clone_size: -
v_call: TRBV25-1
d_call: TRBD2
j_call: TRBJ2-7
cdr3_aa: CASSDVSGGVIEQYF
cdr3_nt: TGTGCCAGCAGTGACGTTAGCGGGGGGGTAATCGAGCAGTACTTC

cdr3_length: 15
clone_size: -
v_call: TRBV7-9
d_call: -
j_call: TRBJ1-3
cdr3_aa: CASKRTASSGNTIYF
cdr3_nt: TGTGCCTCGAAGCGCACTGCGAGCTCTGGAAACACCATATATTTT

cdr3_length: 16
clone_size: once
v_call: TRBV3-1/TRBV3-2
d_call: -
j_call: TRBJ1-5
cdr3_aa: CASTRYSIRSNQPQHF
cdr3_nt: TGTGCCAGCACAAGATATTCGATCAGGAGCAATCAGCCCCAGCATTTT

cdr3_length: 16
clone_size: -
v_call: TRBV6-2/TRBV6-3
d_call: TRBD2
j_call: TRBJ2-5
cdr3_aa: CASSYPGLAGGQTQYF
cdr3_nt: TGTGCCAGCAGTTACCCCGGACTAGCGGGGGGTCAGACCCAGTACTTC

cdr3_length: 15
clone_size: few
v_call: TRBV9
d_call: TRBD1
j_call: TRBJ1-4
cdr3_aa: CASSPWDSLNEKLFF
cdr3_nt: TGTGCCAGCAGCCCCTGGGACAGTTTGAATGAAAAACTGTTTTTT

cdr3_length: 11
clone_size: -
v_call: TRBV20-1
d_call: -
j_call: TRBJ1-3
cdr3_aa: CSATIGNTIYF
cdr3_nt: TGCAGTGCTACCATTGGAAACACCATATATTTT

cdr3_length: 17
clone_size: -
v_call: TRBV7-9
d_call: -
j_call: TRBJ2-2
cdr3_aa: CASSLTSGTINTGELFF
cdr3_nt: TGTGCCAGCAGCTTAACATCCGGGACAATAAACACCGGGGAGCTGTTTTTT

cdr3_length: 15
clone_size: -
v_call: TRBV11-2
d_call: -
j_call: TRBJ1-5
cdr3_aa: CASSSGQTSNQPQHF
cdr3_nt: TGTGCCAGCAGCTCCGGACAGACTAGCAATCAGCCCCAGCATTTT

cdr3_length: 16
clone_size: -
v_call: TRBV4-3
d_call: -
j_call: TRBJ1-3
cdr3_aa: CASSQVTGLGGNTIYF
cdr3_nt: TGCGCCAGCAGCCAAGTGACGGGACTGGGTGGAAACACCATATATTTT

cdr3_length: 15
clone_size: -
v_call: TRBV2
d_call: TRBD2
j_call: TRBJ2-5
cdr3_aa: CASSFGLGSIETQYF
cdr3_nt: TGTGCCAGCAGTTTTGGACTAGGTTCGATTGAGACCCAGTACTTC

cdr3_length: 14
clone_size: -
v_call: TRBV19
d_call: TRBD1
j_call: TRBJ1-1
cdr3_aa: CASSINRGNTEAFF
cdr3_nt: TGTGCCAGTAGTATAAACAGGGGGAACACTGAAGCTTTCTTT

cdr3_length: 15
clone_size: -
v_call: TRBV5-4
d_call: -
j_call: TRBJ2-7
cdr3_aa: CASSLAGLAAYEQYF
cdr3_nt: TGTGCCAGCAGCTTGGCCGGGTTAGCAGCCTACGAGCAGTACTTC

cdr3_length: 14
clone_size: -
v_call: TRBV18
d_call: -
j_call: TRBJ1-4
cdr3_aa: CASSSTGWDEKLFF
cdr3_nt: TGTGCCAGCTCATCTACAGGGTGGGATGAAAAACTGTTTTTT

cdr3_length: 13
clone_size: -
v_call: TRBV5-1
d_call: -
j_call: TRBJ2-1
cdr3_aa: CASRIQEIDEQFF
cdr3_nt: TGCGCCAGCAGGATACAGGAGATTGATGAGCAGTTCTTC

cdr3_length: 15
clone_size: -
v_call: TRBV11-2
d_call: -
j_call: TRBJ1-4
cdr3_aa: CASSPFAATNEKLFF
cdr3_nt: TGTGCCAGCAGCCCCTTTGCGGCAACTAATGAAAAACTGTTTTTT

cdr3_length: 15
clone_size: -
v_call: TRBV6-5
d_call: TRBD1
j_call: TRBJ1-6
cdr3_aa: CASRSLGTELSPLHF
cdr3_nt: TGTGCCAGCAGGAGCCTCGGGACAGAACTATCACCCCTCCACTTT

cdr3_length: 16
clone_size: -
v_call: TRBV6-5
d_call: TRBD1
j_call: TRBJ1-1
cdr3_aa: CASSYYRDRANTEAFF
cdr3_nt: TGTGCCAGCAGTTACTACCGGGACAGGGCAAACACTGAAGCTTTCTTT

cdr3_length: 17
clone_size: -
v_call: TRBV5-4
d_call: -
j_call: TRBJ2-6
cdr3_aa: CASSPNRASSGANVLTF
cdr3_nt: TGTGCCAGCAGCCCAAACAGGGCGTCCTCTGGGGCCAACGTCCTGACTTTC

cdr3_length: 17
clone_size: -
v_call: TRBV27
d_call: TRBD2
j_call: TRBJ2-2
cdr3_aa: CASSPGLAAANTGELFF
cdr3_nt: TGTGCCAGCAGTCCCGGACTAGCGGCTGCGAACACCGGGGAGCTGTTTTTT

cdr3_length: 14
clone_size: -
v_call: TRBV5-4
d_call: -
j_call: TRBJ2-3
cdr3_aa: CASSVTGSTDTQYF
cdr3_nt: TGTGCCAGCAGCGTTACAGGTAGCACAGATACGCAGTATTTT

cdr3_length: 16
clone_size: -
v_call: TRBV9
d_call: TRBD2
j_call: TRBJ2-3
cdr3_aa: CASSVTSGRETDTQYF
cdr3_nt: TGTGCCAGCAGCGTGACTAGCGGGAGGGAGACAGATACGCAGTATTTT

cdr3_length: 18
clone_size: -
v_call: TRBV2
d_call: TRBD1
j_call: TRBJ1-6
cdr3_aa: CASSTQARQGSYNSPLHF
cdr3_nt: TGTGCCAGCAGCACCCAAGCCCGACAGGGAAGCTATAATTCACCCCTCCACTTT

cdr3_length: 14
clone_size: -
v_call: TRBV4-2
d_call: -
j_call: TRBJ2-5
cdr3_aa: CASSPPGGGETQYF
cdr3_nt: TGTGCCAGCAGCCCGCCGGGGGGCGGGGAGACCCAGTACTTC

cdr3_length: 13
clone_size: -
v_call: TRBV28
d_call: TRBD2
j_call: TRBJ2-1
cdr3_aa: CASTLAGVAEQFF
cdr3_nt: TGTGCCAGCACCCTGGCGGGAGTGGCTGAGCAGTTCTTC

cdr3_length: 15
clone_size: once
v_call: TRBV11-3
d_call: TRBD2
j_call: TRBJ2-2
cdr3_aa: CASSSLAGVTGELFF
cdr3_nt: TGTGCCAGCAGCTCCCTAGCGGGAGTTACCGGGGAGCTGTTTTTT

cdr3_length: 14
clone_size: -
v_call: TRBV6-5
d_call: TRBD2
j_call: TRBJ2-3
cdr3_aa: CASSLAGGTDTQYF
cdr3_nt: TGTGCCAGCAGCTTAGCGGGGGGGACGGATACGCAGTATTTT

cdr3_length: 13
clone_size: -
v_call: TRBV11-2
d_call: -
j_call: TRBJ1-3
cdr3_aa: CASSYPSGNTIYF
cdr3_nt: TGTGCCAGCAGCTATCCTTCTGGAAACACCATATATTTT

cdr3_length: 15
clone_size: -
v_call: TRBV6-5
d_call: TRBD1
j_call: TRBJ1-2
cdr3_aa: CASSFDGTGVYGYTF
cdr3_nt: TGTGCCAGCAGTTTCGACGGGACAGGGGTCTATGGCTACACCTTC

cdr3_length: 14
clone_size: -
v_call: TRBV6-4
d_call: -
j_call: TRBJ2-7
cdr3_aa: CASSDSSGSGKQYF
cdr3_nt: TGTGCCAGCAGTGACTCCTCAGGGTCAGGCAAGCAGTACTTC

cdr3_length: 15
clone_size: -
v_call: TRBV7-2
d_call: TRBD1
j_call: TRBJ2-5
cdr3_aa: CASSPRQGLQETQYF
cdr3_nt: TGTGCCAGCAGCCCTAGACAGGGCCTCCAAGAGACCCAGTACTTC

cdr3_length: 16
clone_size: once
v_call: TRBV4-1
d_call: -
j_call: TRBJ1-3
cdr3_aa: CASSQDPSPSGNTIYF
cdr3_nt: TGCGCCAGCAGCCAAGATCCGAGCCCCTCTGGAAACACCATATATTTT

cdr3_length: 14
clone_size: -
v_call: TRBV18
d_call: -
j_call: TRBJ2-4
cdr3_aa: CASSPLPGDSGKYF
cdr3_nt: TGTGCCAGCTCCCCGTTACCCGGGGACTCCGGTAAATACTTC

cdr3_length: 13
clone_size: -
v_call: TRBV6-4
d_call: -
j_call: TRBJ2-2
cdr3_aa: CASRGALTGELFF
cdr3_nt: TGTGCCAGCAGGGGGGCTTTGACCGGGGAGCTGTTTTTT

cdr3_length: 16
clone_size: -
v_call: TRBV19
d_call: -
j_call: TRBJ2-5
cdr3_aa: CASSIGRGYHEETQYF
cdr3_nt: TGTGCCAGTAGTATCGGTAGGGGGTACCACGAAGAAACCCAGTACTTC

cdr3_length: 14
clone_size: -
v_call: TRBV6-4
d_call: -
j_call: TRBJ2-2
cdr3_aa: CASKMTRGPGELFF
cdr3_nt: TGTGCCAGCAAGATGACTAGAGGACCCGGGGAGCTGTTTTTT

cdr3_length: 12
clone_size: few
v_call: TRBV30
d_call: -
j_call: TRBJ1-1
cdr3_aa: CAGLRGSAEAFF
cdr3_nt: TGTGCCGGCCTCCGGGGTAGCGCTGAAGCTTTCTTT

cdr3_length: 15
clone_size: -
v_call: TRBV7-2
d_call: -
j_call: TRBJ2-6
cdr3_aa: CASSLAGRGANVLTF
cdr3_nt: TGTGCCAGCAGCTTAGCAGGGAGAGGGGCCAACGTCCTGACTTTC

cdr3_length: 14
clone_size: -
v_call: TRBV27
d_call: -
j_call: TRBJ1-5
cdr3_aa: CASSLRGVNQPQHF
cdr3_nt: TGTGCCAGCAGTTTAAGGGGTGTCAATCAGCCCCAGCATTTT

cdr3_length: 18
clone_size: -
v_call: TRBV29-1
d_call: TRBD2
j_call: TRBJ2-1
cdr3_aa: CSSPGETSGSSTYNEQFF
cdr3_nt: TGCAGCTCCCCCGGAGAGACTAGCGGATCCTCGACCTACAATGAGCAGTTCTTC

cdr3_length: 15
clone_size: -
v_call: TRBV3-1/TRBV3-2
d_call: -
j_call: TRBJ1-1
cdr3_aa: CASSHKWTRNTEAFF
cdr3_nt: TGTGCCAGCAGCCACAAGTGGACAAGGAACACTGAAGCTTTCTTT

cdr3_length: 14
clone_size: -
v_call: TRBV28
d_call: -
j_call: TRBJ2-7
cdr3_aa: CASFPGQRYYEQYF
cdr3_nt: TGTGCCAGTTTCCCCGGACAGAGGTACTACGAGCAGTACTTC